The 23 T cell receptor beta chains presented below share a single source sample, sequenced in a study of T cell repertoires in cytomegalovirus infection. Their antigens remain unidentified. TCRdb passed the reads through MiXCR, listing each CDR3 protein once. The table has 800,000 to 950,000 distinct CDR3 sequences, 30% to 35% seen once. The sample here was cultured CD8+ T cells from PBMCs, taken from culture after CMV antigen stimulation. The receptors stem from a human donor in good health (CMV status not recorded). Some clones in this sample may be carry-over from other donors' samples.

V and J are TRBV13 and TRBJ1-4; TRBD1 aligns across 8 bases. CDR1 and CDR2 (germline): PRHDT, FYEKMQ (reference sequence). With V trimmed by 5 bases and J by 3 bases, 5 bases remained unmatched. This CDR3 spans 15 amino acids. The CDR3, as DNA: TGTGCCAGCAGCGGCAGGGGGCGGGCTAATGAAAAACTGTTTTTT. Translated: CASSGRGRANEKLFF.

This chain uses TRBV5-4 with TRBJ1-2, with D maybe TRBD1 (5 bases). Germline CDR1 reads SGHNT; CDR2 reads YYREEE (reference sequence). This CDR3 spans 12 amino acids. Trimming stripped 5 bases from V and 14 bases from J, with 19 bases between. This chain's CDR3 is CASRFGGGLRTF. The DNA of the CDR3 is TGTGCCAGCAGGTTTGGGGGGGGACTTAGGACCTTC. The whole variable domain, filled in from reference TRBV5-4 and TRBJ1-2, reads ETGVTQSPTHLIKTRGQQVTLRCSSQSGHNTVSWYQQALGQGPQFIFQYYREEENGRGNFPPRFSGLQFPNYSSELNVNALELDDSALYLCASRFGGGLRTFGSGTRLTVV.

This clonotype showed up just a few times. The chain carries TRBV2 and TRBJ1-1; D perhaps matches TRBD1 (5 bases). The CDR3 contains 15 residues. V was shortened by 6 bases and J by 3 bases, with 17 bases between the two germline ends. Germline V gives CDR1 SNHLY, CDR2 FYNNEI. The CDR3 DNA sequence: TGTGCCAGCAGCACCGACCCAGGGTTCTACACTGAAGCTTTCTTT. Amino acid sequence: CASSTDPGFYTEAFF.

Turning to this clonotype: Germline is not matched at one junction end, which may reflect a read error. This rearrangement joins TRBV7-1 to TRBJ2-5; 10 nucleotides align to TRBD2. TRBV7-1 is an open reading frame, and its role is uncertain. This CDR3 comprises 13 residues. The CDR3 DNA is TGTGCCAGCGCTAGCGGGGGCCAAGAGACCCTGTACTTC. Translation gives CASASGGQETLYF.

The chain links TRBV2 to TRBJ2-7, with 10 bases that match TRBD2. V was pared by 10 bases and J by 2 bases, with 5 bases of the junction left unmatched. The germline CDR1 and CDR2 sequences are SNHLY and FYNNEI. This CDR3 has 13 amino acids. CDR3 sequence reads: CANLAGATYEQYF. CDR3 bases: TGTGCCAACCTAGCGGGGGCAACCTACGAGCAGTACTTC. The full variable domain, its missing parts supplied by reference TRBV2 and TRBJ2-7, is EPEVTQTPSHQVTQMGQEVILRCVPISNHLYFYWYRQILGQKVEFLVSFYNNEISEKSEIFDDQFSVERPDGSNFTLKIRSTKLEDSAMYFCANLAGATYEQYFGPGTRLTVT.

The chain recombines TRBV11-2 with TRBJ2-3, with D maybe TRBD2 (6 bases). The CDR3 totals 15 residues. Looked up from germline, CDR1 is SGHAT and CDR2 is FQNNGV. V was clipped by 6 bases and J by 0 bases, with 13 bases between them. In nucleotides, the CDR3 is TGTGCCAGCAGACTCAAGGGACTGAGCACAGATACGCAGTATTTT. It translates to CASRLKGLSTDTQYF.

This sequence joins TRBV4-1 and TRBJ1-2, with no clear D. CDR3 size: 15 residues. The V gene lost 3 bases and the J gene lost 3 bases, with 14 bases spanning the gap. Germline loops: CDR1 MGHRA, CDR2 YSYEKL. CDR3 sequence (DNA): TGCGCCAGCAGCCAGGACTTACAGCTTTACTATGGCTACACCTTC. It translates to CASSQDLQLYYGYTF.

This clonotype was observed a few times. The J gene is TRBJ2-1, the V gene TRBV2, with 10 bases aligning to TRBD2. The CDR3 spans 14 residues. Unmatched junction bases numbered 7, after V lost 10 bases and J lost 4 bases. The V gene's germline CDR1 is SNHLY and CDR2 FYNNEI. CDR3 nucleotide sequence: TGTGCCATCCCAAGCGGGGGGGCTTACAATGAGCAGTTCTTC. It encodes CAIPSGGAYNEQFF.

This clonotype was found many times. The chain uses TRBV7-9 and TRBJ2-6; D not resolved. The CDR3 covers 15 residues. V was trimmed by 8 bases and J by 0 bases, leaving 11 bases between them. Looked up from germline, CDR1 is SEHNR and CDR2 is FQNEAQ (reference sequence). The CDR3: CASPNGISGANVLTF. In DNA, the CDR3 is TGTGCCAGCCCCAACGGAATCTCTGGGGCCAACGTCCTGACTTTC.

The chain links TRBV18 to TRBJ1-1; D is perhaps TRBD1 (6 bases). Germline V gene data show CDR1 as KGHSH and CDR2 as LQKENI. CDR3 length: 16 amino acids. V lost 4 bases, J lost 0 bases, and 15 bases lay in between. In DNA, the CDR3 is TGTGCCAGCTCACTCTTCGGGACACCCATGAACACTGAAGCTTTCTTT. Encoded protein: CASSLFGTPMNTEAFF.

The DNA for the CDR3 is TGCGCCAGCAGCCAAGACCGGGACAGTCGGACTGAAGCTTTCTTT. This gives the protein CASSQDRDSRTEAFF. V usage is TRBV4-3 and J usage is TRBJ1-1, with 7 positions matching TRBD1. Germline trimming cut 0 bases from V and 5 bases from J; bases unmatched to any gene: 6. Germline values: CDR1 LGHNA, CDR2 YSLEER. This CDR3 has 15 amino acids.

Only a few counts were recorded for this clonotype. As DNA, the CDR3 is TGTGCCAGTAGTATAGCCCGGGACGGCTACAATGAGCAGTTCTTC. It translates to CASSIARDGYNEQFF. The V and J genes are TRBV19 and TRBJ2-1; D tentatively fits TRBD1 or TRBD2 (5 bases each). This CDR3 spans 15 amino acids. CDR1 and CDR2 (germline): LNHDA, SQIVND (reference sequence). V was shortened by 1 base and J by 3 bases, with 10 bases between the two germline ends. The full variable domain, rest sourced from reference TRBV19 and TRBJ2-1, is DGGITQSPKYLFRKEGQNVTLSCEQNLNHDAMYWYRQDPGQGLRLIYYSQIVNDFQKGDIAEGYSVSREKKESFPLTVTSAQKNPTAFYLCASSIARDGYNEQFFGPGTRLTVL.

This clonotype was counted many times. The chain is built from TRBV7-8 and TRBJ2-5; 9 positions match TRBD2. Germline V gene lookup returns CDR1 SGHVS and CDR2 FQNEAQ. The CDR3 totals 16 residues. Unmatched junction bases numbered 11, after V lost 6 bases and J lost 3 bases. The CDR3 loop is CASSLAGIAGEETQYF. DNA for the CDR3: TGTGCCAGCAGTCTAGCGGGGATAGCGGGGGAAGAGACCCAGTACTTC.

Points on this clonotype: This could be a read error, since a much larger clone is one nucleotide away. V is TRBV5-6 and J is TRBJ2-3; D uncertain. CDR1 is SGHDT, CDR2 YYEEEE, per germline. CDR3 length: 16 residues. In nucleotides, the CDR3 is TGTGCCAGCAGCTTAAGTAAGGTCTACATCACAGATATGCAGTATTTT. Amino acids: CASSLSKVYITDMQYF.

V is TRBV6-6 and J is TRBJ2-2, with 7 bases fitting TRBD2. Germline CDR1 MNHNY, CDR2 SVGAGI (reference sequence). The CDR3 totals 14 residues. V shed 5 bases, J shed 5 bases, and the junction held 5 bases outside the gene matches. The CDR3 sequence: CASSEMGGTGELFF. DNA of the CDR3: TGTGCCAGCAGTGAGATGGGGGGGACCGGGGAGCTGTTTTTT.

The chain combines TRBV5-1 with TRBJ2-1; D may be TRBD1 or TRBD2 (5 bases each). CDR3 length: 17 amino acids. Germline lookup yields CDR1 SGHRS and CDR2 YFSETQ. V gave up 7 bases and J gave up 0 bases, with 20 bases separating them. Here the CDR3 DNA reads TGCGCCAGCGCCCCCGGTGAGGGGTGGTTCTCCTACAATGAGCAGTTCTTC. Its translation is CASAPGEGWFSYNEQFF.

This clonotype was recorded once. As the CDR3 is not closed by the conserved phenylalanine or tryptophan, this likely results from a read error. The CDR3 nucleotides read TGTGCCAGCCAGCAGTTTCTGGTATCCTCTAGCACAGATACGCAGTATTCT. Translating gives CASQQFLVSSSTDTQYS. This rearrangement joins TRBV12-3 or TRBV12-4 to TRBJ2-3; no definite D call. The CDR3 loop spans 17 amino acids. Trimming stripped 8 bases from V and 0 bases from J, with 21 bases between.

The chain combines TRBV20-1 with TRBJ1-2, with D unresolved. This CDR3 is built from 13 residues. The germline V gene encodes CDR1 DFQATT and CDR2 SNEGSKA (reference sequence). Trimming took off 6 bases at V and 6 bases at J, with 17 bases between the two ends. CDR3 loop: CSARTPASDGYTF. In DNA, the CDR3 is TGCAGTGCCCGGACGCCGGCGTCGGATGGCTACACCTTC.

This clonotype was recorded a few times. The V call is TRBV5-6, the J call TRBJ1-4, with D tentatively TRBD1 (6 bases). Per germline, CDR1 SGHDT and CDR2 YYEEEE. The V gene lost 4 bases and the J gene lost 7 bases, with 14 bases spanning the gap. The CDR3 sequence is 14 residues long. CDR3 sequence reads: CASSSVGASEKLFF. Here the CDR3 DNA reads TGTGCCAGCAGCAGTGTGGGGGCAAGTGAAAAACTGTTTTTT.

The chain is built from TRBV7-8 and TRBJ2-3, with D uncertain. V was cut by 3 bases and J by 1 base, with 8 bases left in between. CDR3 length equals 14 residues. Germline lookup yields CDR1 SGHVS and CDR2 FQNEAQ. The CDR3 loop is CASSLGARTDTQYF. Written as DNA, the CDR3 is TGTGCCAGCAGCTTGGGCGCGCGCACAGATACGCAGTATTTT.

The chain is built from TRBV20-1 and TRBJ2-7; 8 bases match TRBD1. This CDR3 is built from 14 residues. J lost 0 bases, V lost 5 bases, and 6 bases had no gene match. Germline CDR1 and CDR2: DFQATT and SNEGSKA (reference sequence). CDR3 in DNA: TGCAGTGCTCAGGACAGGGCGAGCTCCTACGAGCAGTACTTC. It is translated as CSAQDRASSYEQYF.

This clonotype was found many times. This sequence joins TRBV7-9 and TRBJ2-5, with TRBD1 matching 8 bases. The CDR3 spans 15 residues. With 6 bases clipped from V and 3 bases from J, the junction kept 9 bases outside the gene matches. The V gene's germline CDR1 is SEHNR and CDR2 FQNEAQ (reference sequence). CDR3 bases: TGTGCCAGCAGTTCCCCCGGACAGGGAGAAGAGACCCAGTACTTC. Translating gives CASSSPGQGEETQYF.

The count of this clonotype is one. At one end, the junction sequence differs from germline, possibly due to a read error. This chain uses TRBV6-2 or TRBV6-3 with TRBJ2-2; TRBD2 is a possible D gene (6 bases). Germline-derived CDR1 and CDR2 are MNHEY and SVGEGT. The CDR3 has 17 amino acids. The CDR3 spells CVSSYLEGFSNTGELFF. DNA of the CDR3: TGTGTCAGCAGTTACTTGGAGGGGTTTTCGAACACCGGGGAGCTGTTTTTT.